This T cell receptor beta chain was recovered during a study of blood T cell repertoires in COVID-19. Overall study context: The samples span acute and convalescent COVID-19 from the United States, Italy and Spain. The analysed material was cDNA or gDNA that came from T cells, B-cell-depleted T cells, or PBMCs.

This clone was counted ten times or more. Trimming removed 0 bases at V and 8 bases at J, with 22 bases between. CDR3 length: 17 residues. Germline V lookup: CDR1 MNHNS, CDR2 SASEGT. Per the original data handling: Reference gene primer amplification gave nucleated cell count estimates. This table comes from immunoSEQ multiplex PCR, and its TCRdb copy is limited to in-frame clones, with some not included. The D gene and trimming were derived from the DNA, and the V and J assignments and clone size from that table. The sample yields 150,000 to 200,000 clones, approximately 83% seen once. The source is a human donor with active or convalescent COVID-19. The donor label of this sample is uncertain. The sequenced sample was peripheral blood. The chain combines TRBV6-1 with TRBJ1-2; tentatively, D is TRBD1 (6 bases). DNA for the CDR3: TGTGCCAGCAGTGAAGCGATTGGGGTGGTGGGGGCTGAGGGCTACACCTTC. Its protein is CASSEAIGVVGAEGYTF.